This T cell receptor beta chain was recorded in a study of metastatic and nonmetastatic thyroid tumors. The study's findings and limits: Reported TCR beta diversity, measured in blood and tumor, was significantly higher for malignant thyroid tumors than for benign nodules.

The length of the CDR3 is 14 residues. In germline, CDR1 is DFQATT, CDR2 SNEGSKA (reference sequence). The J segment lost 0 bases and the V segment lost 0 bases, leaving 0 bases of the junction unmatched. This clone was observed at least ten times. Its specificity is not known. TCRdb re-called clones from the PCR reads using MiXCR. Among 35,000 to 45,000 clones, roughly an eighth were seen once, and the ten largest hold roughly 9%. All patients were treatment-naive before thyroid surgery. Input material: blood. This TCR was recovered from a male donor with papillary thyroid cancer or a benign thyroid nodule (not recorded which). Some clones in this sample may be carry-over from other donors' samples. J is TRBJ2-3 and V is TRBV20-1; 7 bases map to TRBD2. As DNA, the CDR3 is TGCAGTGCTAGAGATAGCGGGAGCACAGATACGCAGTATTTT. It encodes CSARDSGSTDTQYF.